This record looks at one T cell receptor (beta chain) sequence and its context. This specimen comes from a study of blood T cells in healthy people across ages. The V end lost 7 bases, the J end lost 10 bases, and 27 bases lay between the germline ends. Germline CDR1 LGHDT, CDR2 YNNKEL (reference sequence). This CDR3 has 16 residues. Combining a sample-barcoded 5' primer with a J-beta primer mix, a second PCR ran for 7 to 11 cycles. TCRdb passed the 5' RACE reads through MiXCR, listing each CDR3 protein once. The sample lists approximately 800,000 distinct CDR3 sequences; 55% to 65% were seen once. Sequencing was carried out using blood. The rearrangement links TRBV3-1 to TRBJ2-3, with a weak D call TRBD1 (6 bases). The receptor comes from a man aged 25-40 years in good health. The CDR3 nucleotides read TGTGCCAGCACCTCTGTCCCGACAGGCACCATCGTTGCGCAGTATTTT. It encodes CASTSVPTGTIVAQYF.